Listed here is a single T cell receptor (beta chain). The antigen remains unidentified. Germline lookup yields CDR1 SGHTA and CDR2 FQGNSA. The CDR3 loop spans 18 amino acids. Trimming left V 0 bases short and J 0 bases short, with 15 bases between. Treatment of the sample: roughly 10-day PBMC culture with coronavirus spike peptide pools or control peptides (ViraFEST assay). The sample belongs to a study of vaccination and CD4 T cells after COVID-19. Researchers used the Oncomine TCR Beta short-read assay to sequence DNA from cultured CD4+ T cells. TCRdb redid the calling of the PCR reads with MiXCR, one entry per CDR3 protein. The sample consists of 9,000 to 15,000 distinct CDR3 sequences, 64% of them appearing once.

This chain connects TRBV7-2 to TRBJ1-3; D not certain. The sequencing sample was made of CD4+ T cells from blood, cultured in vitro. This TCR came from a human donor who had recovered from COVID-19. CDR3 nucleotide sequence: TGTGCCAGCAGCTTAGCCCCCTTAGGATCAAGCTCTGGAAACACCATATATTTT. Its protein product is CASSLAPLGSSSGNTIYF.